This TCR beta chain derives from a study of T cell responses to AZD1222 COVID-19 vaccine. The V end was cut by 3 bases, the J end by 10 bases, with 9 bases between. The CDR3 is 11 residues long. Germline V lookup: CDR1 KGHSH, CDR2 LQKENI. There are a few counts of this clone. The table came from immunoSEQ multiplex PCR; TCRdb's copy has only in-frame clones and leaves some out. The sample includes about 180,000 clones, 90% of them seen just once. This clonotype was obtained from an adult who received the MenACWY meningococcal vaccine as a control. The source was peripheral blood, collected 28 days after the second dose of the MenACWY control vaccine. The rearrangement uses TRBV18 and TRBJ1-2, with TRBD1 as a possible D gene (5 bases). Here the CDR3 reads CASSPGDLYTF. CDR3 DNA sequence: TGTGCCAGCTCACCCGGGGACCTCTACACCTTC.